The clone carrying this TCR beta chain has a count of ten or more. The antigen is unknown. The CDR3 contains 17 residues. The V gene end was trimmed by 6 bases and the J gene end by 1 base; junction bases not matched to a gene: 9. CDR1 and CDR2 from the germline V gene are ENHRY and SYGVKD. The source of the sample is a study of Graves' ophthalmopathy and Graves' hyperthyroidism. As the template, RNA transcripts were used to amplify TCR beta CDR3 regions. First-round RT-PCR with HTBI primers preceded a second-round multiplex PCR. One entry per CDR3 protein, called by TCRdb with MiXCR from the multiplex PCR reads. The repertoire holds around 1,000,000 distinct CDR3 sequences, with less than 45% as singletons. Pregnancy or lactation, uncontrolled infections and other autoimmune diseases were grounds for excluding patients. Diagnosis was based on clinical symptoms, serum thyroxine, TRAb, thyroid ultrasound and orbital computed tomography.

Study conclusions and caveats: Blood was where most expanded thyroid clonotypes above 0.001 frequency also turned up. Sensitivity reached more than 85% and specificity about 81% for a 13-signature model separating ophthalmopathy from stable hyperthyroidism.

The chain uses TRBV10-3 and TRBJ2-7, with 13 nucleotides matching TRBD2. The sample consisted of peripheral blood or thyroid tissue (not recorded which). The sequence was collected from an adult man with Graves' hyperthyroidism. CDR3 DNA: TGTGCCATCAGCCCTACTAGCGGGAGGGCCCATTCCTACGAGCAGTACTTC. Encoded protein: CAISPTSGRAHSYEQYF.